At least ten counts were recorded for the clone carrying this T cell receptor beta chain. As yet, its antigen is unknown. The junction had 7 bases not matched to a gene; V was cut back by 5 bases and J by 0 bases. CDR3 size: 16 residues. The V gene's germline CDR1 is SGHAT and CDR2 FQNNGV. This record comes from a study of Graves' ophthalmopathy and Graves' hyperthyroidism. Study details: Peripheral blood was collected at initial diagnosis, before any treatment. Study-wide points: Ophthalmopathy cases were distinguished from stable hyperthyroidism by a 13-signature model, reaching roughly 90% sensitivity and around 77% specificity.

Researchers took RNA transcripts and amplified TCR beta CDR3 regions from them. Second-round multiplex PCR came after a first-round RT-PCR that employed HTBI primers. Each CDR3 protein is one row after TCRdb ran MiXCR on the multiplex PCR reads. The top ten hold roughly 7% of the sample, which has about 380,000 distinct CDR3 sequences, approximately 15% seen once. Ineligible for inclusion were patients with other autoimmune diseases, uncontrolled infections, pregnancy or lactation. Specimen: peripheral blood. The TCR was taken from a woman aged 18-29 years with stable Graves' hyperthyroidism. V usage is TRBV11-2 and J usage is TRBJ1-3; 7 bases are shared with TRBD1. The CDR3 bases are TGTGCCAGCAGCACACGGACAGGTCGCTCTGGAAACACCATATATTTT. Protein sequence: CASSTRTGRSGNTIYF.